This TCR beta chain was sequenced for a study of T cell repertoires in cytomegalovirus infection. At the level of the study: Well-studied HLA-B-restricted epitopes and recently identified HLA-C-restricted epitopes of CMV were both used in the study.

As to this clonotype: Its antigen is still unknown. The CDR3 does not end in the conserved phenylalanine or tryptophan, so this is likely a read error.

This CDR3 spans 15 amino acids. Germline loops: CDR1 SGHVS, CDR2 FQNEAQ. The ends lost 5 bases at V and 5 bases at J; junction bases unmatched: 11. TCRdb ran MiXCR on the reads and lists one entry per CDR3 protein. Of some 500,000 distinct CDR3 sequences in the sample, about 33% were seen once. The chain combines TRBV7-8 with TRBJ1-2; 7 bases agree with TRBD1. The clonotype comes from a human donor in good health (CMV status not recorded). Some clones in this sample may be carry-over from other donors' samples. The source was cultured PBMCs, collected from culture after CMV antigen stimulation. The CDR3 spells CASSPRTGERYGYTY. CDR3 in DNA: TGTGCCAGCAGCCCGCGGACAGGTGAACGTTATGGCTACACCTAC.